Described below is a single TCR beta chain sequence and its context. Its antigen is undetermined. Regions amplified from RNA transcripts were the TCR beta CDR3 regions. First-round RT-PCR with HTBI primers amplified the TCR CDR3 region. TCRdb reprocessed the multiplex PCR reads via MiXCR and lists one record per CDR3 protein. The table records over 450,000 distinct CDR3 sequences, 14% of them present only once. The data were obtained in a study of T cells in Graves' hyperthyroidism and ophthalmopathy. Findings and limits, study-wide: Blood shared most expanded thyroid clonotypes above 0.001. A model of 13 V-J pairs discriminated ophthalmopathy from stable hyperthyroidism. Model output signaled ophthalmopathy a median around 5.9 months ahead of onset.

Reasons for excluding patients were uncontrolled infection, other autoimmune disease, pregnancy or lactation. J lost 1 base, V lost 1 base, and 6 bases had no gene match. Germline assignment: CDR1 LNHNV and CDR2 YYDKDF (reference sequence). The length of the CDR3 is 16 residues. The sample consisted of blood. V usage is TRBV15 and J usage is TRBJ1-1, with TRBD1 matching 7 bases. The source is a woman aged 18 to 35 with Graves' hyperthyroidism. The CDR3 bases are TGTGCCACCAGCAGAGTCGACAGGGCTTGGAACACTGAAGCTTTCTTT. Translated: CATSRVDRAWNTEAFF.